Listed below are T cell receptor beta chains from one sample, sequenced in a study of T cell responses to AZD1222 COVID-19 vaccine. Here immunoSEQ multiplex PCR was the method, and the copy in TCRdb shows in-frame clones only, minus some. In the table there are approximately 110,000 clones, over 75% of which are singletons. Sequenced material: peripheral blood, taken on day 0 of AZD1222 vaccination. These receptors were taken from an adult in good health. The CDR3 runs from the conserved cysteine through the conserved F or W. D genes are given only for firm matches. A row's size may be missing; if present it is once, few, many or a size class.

CDR3aa: CAWSLRVGVQPQHF
CDR3nt: TGTGCCTGGAGTCTGAGGGTTGGCGTTCAGCCCCAGCATTTT
d_gene: NA
j_gene: TRBJ1-5
v_gene: TRBV30
abundance: NA

CDR3aa: CASSSDQGAGNTIYF
CDR3nt: TGTGCCAGCAGCTCCGACCAGGGGGCTGGAAACACCATATATTTT
d_gene: TRBD1
j_gene: TRBJ1-3
v_gene: TRBV7-6
abundance: NA

CDR3aa: CSVGIGQVYGYTF
CDR3nt: TGCAGCGTGGGAATCGGACAGGTCTATGGCTACACCTTC
d_gene: TRBD1
j_gene: TRBJ1-2
v_gene: TRBV29-1
abundance: once

CDR3aa: CASSLAGQPQHF
CDR3nt: TGTGCCAGCAGCCTAGCCGGACAGCCCCAGCATTTT
d_gene: NA
j_gene: TRBJ1-5
v_gene: TRBV3-1/TRBV3-2
abundance: NA

CDR3aa: CASSFPTLDPVQGYTF
CDR3nt: TGTGCCAGCAGTTTCCCCACGCTGGACCCGGTTCAAGGCTACACCTTC
d_gene: NA
j_gene: TRBJ1-2
v_gene: TRBV28
abundance: NA

CDR3aa: CASSLRTPATNEKLFF
CDR3nt: TGTGCCAGCAGCTTGAGGACGCCTGCAACTAATGAAAAACTGTTTTTT
d_gene: NA
j_gene: TRBJ1-4
v_gene: TRBV5-4
abundance: NA

CDR3aa: CASTRTELSYNEQFF
CDR3nt: TGTGCCAGTACTCGGACAGAGCTCTCCTACAATGAGCAGTTCTTC
d_gene: NA
j_gene: TRBJ2-1
v_gene: TRBV19
abundance: NA

CDR3aa: CASSFVGSGAQPQHF
CDR3nt: TGTGCCAGCAGTTTCGTGGGTTCAGGGGCTCAGCCCCAGCATTTT
d_gene: NA
j_gene: TRBJ1-5
v_gene: TRBV28
abundance: NA

CDR3aa: CASSYSWGSEDTQYF
CDR3nt: TGTGCCAGCAGTTACTCGTGGGGTTCTGAAGATACGCAGTATTTT
d_gene: NA
j_gene: TRBJ2-3
v_gene: TRBV6-5
abundance: NA

CDR3aa: CASTFRPHLYGYTF
CDR3nt: TGTGCCAGCACCTTTCGGCCCCATCTCTATGGCTACACCTTC
d_gene: NA
j_gene: TRBJ1-2
v_gene: TRBV21-1
abundance: NA

CDR3aa: CASSQGSLSGQPQHF
CDR3nt: TGTGCCAGCAGCCAAGGGAGTTTAAGTGGACAGCCCCAGCATTTT
d_gene: NA
j_gene: TRBJ1-5
v_gene: TRBV4-2
abundance: NA

CDR3aa: CASSPEGGYEQYF
CDR3nt: TGTGCCAGCAGCCCAGAGGGGGGATACGAGCAGTACTTC
d_gene: NA
j_gene: TRBJ2-7
v_gene: TRBV7-8
abundance: NA

CDR3aa: CASGMGRADTQYF
CDR3nt: TGTGCCAGCGGGATGGGGAGAGCAGATACGCAGTATTTT
d_gene: NA
j_gene: TRBJ2-3
v_gene: TRBV28
abundance: once

CDR3aa: CASSFRAEGQPQHF
CDR3nt: TGTGCCAGCAGTTTTAGGGCGGAAGGGCAGCCCCAGCATTTT
d_gene: NA
j_gene: TRBJ1-5
v_gene: TRBV28
abundance: NA

CDR3aa: CASSFNGQGGTEAFF
CDR3nt: TGCGCCAGCAGCTTTAATGGACAGGGGGGCACTGAAGCTTTCTTT
d_gene: TRBD1
j_gene: TRBJ1-1
v_gene: TRBV5-1
abundance: NA

CDR3aa: CASSERGRGDGYTF
CDR3nt: TGTGCCAGCAGTGAACGAGGGAGGGGGGATGGCTACACCTTC
d_gene: NA
j_gene: TRBJ1-2
v_gene: TRBV6-1
abundance: NA

CDR3aa: CASSEMGGYGYTF
CDR3nt: TGTGCCAGCAGTGAGATGGGGGGTTATGGCTACACCTTC
d_gene: NA
j_gene: TRBJ1-2
v_gene: TRBV6-1
abundance: once

CDR3aa: CASSSNPGGVGYTF
CDR3nt: TGTGCCAGCAGCTCAAACCCAGGGGGCGTAGGCTACACCTTC
d_gene: TRBD1
j_gene: TRBJ1-2
v_gene: TRBV5-5
abundance: once

CDR3aa: CASSKQGAGDTQYF
CDR3nt: TGTGCCAGCAGCAAACAGGGGGCTGGAGATACGCAGTATTTT
d_gene: TRBD1
j_gene: TRBJ2-3
v_gene: TRBV11-2
abundance: NA

CDR3aa: CASSVANGDRQYF
CDR3nt: TGTGCCAGCAGCGTCGCAAATGGGGATCGGCAGTACTTC
d_gene: NA
j_gene: TRBJ2-7
v_gene: TRBV5-8
abundance: NA

CDR3aa: CASTRTADEAFF
CDR3nt: TGTGCCAGCACCAGGACAGCGGACGAAGCTTTCTTT
d_gene: NA
j_gene: TRBJ1-1
v_gene: TRBV12-3/TRBV12-4
abundance: NA

CDR3aa: CASSRGHQYF
CDR3nt: TGCGCCAGCAGTCGCGGACATCAGTACTTC
d_gene: NA
j_gene: TRBJ2-4
v_gene: TRBV23-1
abundance: NA

CDR3aa: CASSEASLKYF
CDR3nt: TGTGCCAGCAGTGAAGCGTCCCTTAAGTACTTC
d_gene: NA
j_gene: TRBJ2-7
v_gene: TRBV6-1
abundance: once